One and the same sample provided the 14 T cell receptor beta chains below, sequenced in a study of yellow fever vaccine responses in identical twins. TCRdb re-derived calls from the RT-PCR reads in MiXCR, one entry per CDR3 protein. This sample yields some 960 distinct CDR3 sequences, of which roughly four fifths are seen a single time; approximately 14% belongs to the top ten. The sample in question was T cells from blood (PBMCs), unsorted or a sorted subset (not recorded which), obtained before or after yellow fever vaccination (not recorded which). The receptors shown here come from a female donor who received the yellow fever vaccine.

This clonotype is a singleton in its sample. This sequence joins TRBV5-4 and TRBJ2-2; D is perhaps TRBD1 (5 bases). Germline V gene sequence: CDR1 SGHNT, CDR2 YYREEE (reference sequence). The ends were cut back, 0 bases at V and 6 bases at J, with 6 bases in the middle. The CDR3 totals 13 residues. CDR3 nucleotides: TGTGCCAGCAGCTTGGCAGGGCCCGGGGAGCTGTTTTTT. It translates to CASSLAGPGELFF.

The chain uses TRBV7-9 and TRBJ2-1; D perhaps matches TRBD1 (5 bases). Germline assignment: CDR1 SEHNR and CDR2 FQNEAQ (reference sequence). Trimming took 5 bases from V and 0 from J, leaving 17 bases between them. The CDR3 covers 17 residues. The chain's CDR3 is CASSPDIDFISYNEQFF. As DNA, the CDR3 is TGTGCCAGCAGCCCGGACATCGACTTTATCTCCTACAATGAGCAGTTCTTC.

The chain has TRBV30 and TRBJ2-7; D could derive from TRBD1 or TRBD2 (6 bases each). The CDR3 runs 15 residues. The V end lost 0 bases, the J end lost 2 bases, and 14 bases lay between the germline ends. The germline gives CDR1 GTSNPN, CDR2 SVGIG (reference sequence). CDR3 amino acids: CAWSVGGGTTYEQYV. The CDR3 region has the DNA TGTGCCTGGAGTGTAGGAGGGGGGACGACCTACGAGCAGTACGTC.

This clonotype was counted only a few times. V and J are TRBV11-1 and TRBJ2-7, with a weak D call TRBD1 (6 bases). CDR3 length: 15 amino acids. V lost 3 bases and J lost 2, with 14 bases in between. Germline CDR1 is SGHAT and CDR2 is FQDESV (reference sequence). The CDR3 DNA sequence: TGTGCCAGCAGCTTTGGGGGCGAGGAGGCCTACGAGCAGTACTTC. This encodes CASSFGGEEAYEQYF.

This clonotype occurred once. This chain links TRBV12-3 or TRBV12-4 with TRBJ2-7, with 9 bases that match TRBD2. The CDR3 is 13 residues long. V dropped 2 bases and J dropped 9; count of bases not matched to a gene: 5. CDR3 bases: TGTGCCAGCAGTTTAAAGAGCGGGGGGACGCAGTACGTC. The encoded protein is CASSLKSGGTQYV.

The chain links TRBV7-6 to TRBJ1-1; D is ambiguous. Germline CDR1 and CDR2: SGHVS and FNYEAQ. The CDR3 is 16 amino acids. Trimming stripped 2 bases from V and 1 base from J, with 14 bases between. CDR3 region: CASSLFGLEQNTEAFF. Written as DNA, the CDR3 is TGTGCCAGCAGCTTATTCGGGTTGGAGCAGAACACTGAAGCTTTCTTT.

The CDR3 protein is CASSVVMGRGYTF. CDR3 sequence (DNA): TGTGCCAGCAGCGTAGTGATGGGGCGAGGCTACACCTTC. The chain has TRBV9 and TRBJ1-2; possible D gene TRBD1, 5 bases. V dropped 0 bases and J dropped 8 bases, with 11 bases sitting between them. The germline V gene encodes CDR1 SGDLS and CDR2 YYNGEE. CDR3 length: 13 residues.

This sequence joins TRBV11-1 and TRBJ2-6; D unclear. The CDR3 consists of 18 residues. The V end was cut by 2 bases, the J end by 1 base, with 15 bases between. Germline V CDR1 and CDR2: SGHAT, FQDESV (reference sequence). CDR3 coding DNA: TGTGCCAGCAGCTTATGGGCAGTACAGCCTTCTGGGGCCAACGTCCTGACTTTC. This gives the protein CASSLWAVQPSGANVLTF.

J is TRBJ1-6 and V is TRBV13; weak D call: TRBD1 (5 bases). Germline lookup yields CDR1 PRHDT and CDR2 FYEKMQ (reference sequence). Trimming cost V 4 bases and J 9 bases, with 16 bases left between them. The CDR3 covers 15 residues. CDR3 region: CASSSAQGIASPLHF. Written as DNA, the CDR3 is TGTGCCAGCAGCTCCGCCCAGGGTATAGCTTCACCCCTCCACTTT.

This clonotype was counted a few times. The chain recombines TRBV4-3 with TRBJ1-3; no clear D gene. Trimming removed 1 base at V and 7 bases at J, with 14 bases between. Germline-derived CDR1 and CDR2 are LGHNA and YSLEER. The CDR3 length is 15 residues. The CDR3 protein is CASSQVADYGNTIYF. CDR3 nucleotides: TGCGCCAGCAGCCAAGTGGCGGACTATGGTAACACCATATATTTT.

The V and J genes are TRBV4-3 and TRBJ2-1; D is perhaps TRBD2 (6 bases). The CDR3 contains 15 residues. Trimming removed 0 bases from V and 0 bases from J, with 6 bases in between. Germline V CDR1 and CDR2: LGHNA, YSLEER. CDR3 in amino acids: CASSQDGSSYNEQFF. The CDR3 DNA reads TGCGCCAGCAGCCAAGACGGGAGCTCCTACAATGAGCAGTTCTTC.

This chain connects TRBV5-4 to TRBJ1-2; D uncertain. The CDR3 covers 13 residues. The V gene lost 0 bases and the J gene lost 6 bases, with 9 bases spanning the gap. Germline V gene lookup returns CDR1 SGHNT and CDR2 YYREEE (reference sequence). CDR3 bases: TGTGCCAGCAGCTTGGTGGCAGACGATGGCTACACCTTC. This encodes CASSLVADDGYTF. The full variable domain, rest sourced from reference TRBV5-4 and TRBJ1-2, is ETGVTQSPTHLIKTRGQQVTLRCSSQSGHNTVSWYQQALGQGPQFIFQYYREEENGRGNFPPRFSGLQFPNYSSELNVNALELDDSALYLCASSLVADDGYTFGSGTRLTVV.

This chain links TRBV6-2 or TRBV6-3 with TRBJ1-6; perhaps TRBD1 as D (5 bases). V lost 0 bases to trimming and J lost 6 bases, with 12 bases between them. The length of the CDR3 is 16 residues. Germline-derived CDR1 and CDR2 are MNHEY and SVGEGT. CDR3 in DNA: TGTGCCAGCAGTTACTCCCCCAGGGCCGCTAATTCACCCCTCCACTTT. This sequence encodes CASSYSPRAANSPLHF.

As DNA, the CDR3 is TGTGCCAGCAGTGAAGAGGGCCAGAACAATCAGCCCCAGCATTTT. Translation gives CASSEEGQNNQPQHF. The gene calls are TRBV2 and TRBJ1-5, with D unresolved. Trimming removed 1 base at V and 3 bases at J, with 10 bases between. In germline, CDR1 is SNHLY, CDR2 FYNNEI. CDR3 length equals 15 residues.